This T cell receptor beta chain was documented in a study of T cells in Graves' hyperthyroidism and ophthalmopathy. Study as a whole: Sampling of peripheral blood happened at initial diagnosis, prior to any treatment.

General study findings and limits: Among clonotypes expanded in thyroid above 0.001, most were also found in blood.

Exclusion followed for patients with uncontrolled infection, other autoimmune disease, pregnancy or lactation. This CDR3 region has 14 residues. CDR1 and CDR2 (germline): MNHEY, SVGAGI. Trimming at V came to 5 bases and at J to 9 bases, leaving 9 bases not matched to a gene. TCR beta CDR3 sequences were amplified from RNA transcripts. The HTBI set primed first-round TCR CDR3 RT-PCR. MiXCR was run by TCRdb on the multiplex PCR reads, yielding one entry per CDR3 protein. The sample has 25,000 to 30,000 distinct CDR3 sequences, 40% to 55% seen once; the top ten hold 9% to 12%. On this clonotype: The antigen is unknown.

This chain links TRBV6-5 with TRBJ2-1, with TRBD1 matching over 8 bases. The TCR sequence derives from a woman aged 30 to 39 with Graves' hyperthyroidism. Input material: blood. DNA for the CDR3: TGTGCCAGCAGTCGACAGGGGTCAGGCATTGAGCAGTTCTTC. Translation: CASSRQGSGIEQFF.